This T cell receptor (beta chain) was retrieved from a study of blood T cell repertoires in COVID-19. The overall study: T cells, B-cell-depleted T cells, or PBMCs provided the cDNA or gDNA that served as material.

In the authors' methods: Quantification of nucleated cells was approximated via reference gene primer amplification. Using immunoSEQ multiplex PCR, the repertoire was profiled, and TCRdb retains in-frame clones only, with some absent. V, J and clone size derive from that table, while D and trimming were established from the DNA sequence. The data contain 200,000 or so clones, 88% of them singletons. The V end lost 6 bases, the J end lost 6 bases, and 23 bases lay between the germline ends. In germline, CDR1 is MNHEY, CDR2 SMNVEV (reference sequence). This CDR3 comprises 16 residues. The sequenced material came from peripheral blood. The chain joins TRBV27 to TRBJ1-2; tentative D call: TRBD1 (5 bases). The sequence was collected from a man between 65 and 85 years old with active or convalescent COVID-19. The CDR3 nucleotides read TGTGCCAGCAGCCGATTTATTGGGGGGTTTGGGAATGGCTACACCTTC. Its protein is CASSRFIGGFGNGYTF.